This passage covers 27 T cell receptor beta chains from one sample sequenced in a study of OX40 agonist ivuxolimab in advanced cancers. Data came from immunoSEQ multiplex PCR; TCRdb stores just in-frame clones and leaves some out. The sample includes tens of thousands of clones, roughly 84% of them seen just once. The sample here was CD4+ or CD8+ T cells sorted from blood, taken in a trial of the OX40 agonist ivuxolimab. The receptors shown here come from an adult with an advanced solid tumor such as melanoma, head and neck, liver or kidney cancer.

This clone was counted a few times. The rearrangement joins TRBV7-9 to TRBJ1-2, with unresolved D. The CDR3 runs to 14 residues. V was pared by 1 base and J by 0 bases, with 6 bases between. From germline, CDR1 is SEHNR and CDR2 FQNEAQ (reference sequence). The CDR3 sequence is CASSLDTTNYGYTF. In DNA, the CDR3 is TGTGCCAGCAGCTTAGACACCACTAACTATGGCTACACCTTC.

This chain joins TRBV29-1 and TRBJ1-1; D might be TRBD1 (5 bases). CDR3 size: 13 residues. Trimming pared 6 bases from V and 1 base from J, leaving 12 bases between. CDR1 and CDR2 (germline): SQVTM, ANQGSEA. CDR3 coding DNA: TGCAGCGTGCATACTACAGGGAACACTGAAGCTTTCTTT. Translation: CSVHTTGNTEAFF.

CDR3 nucleotides: TGTGCCAGTAGGGGGGTCGCAACTAATGAAAAACTGTTTTTT. Amino acids: CASRGVATNEKLFF. The V and J genes are TRBV19 and TRBJ1-4; maybe TRBD1 (5 bases). Germline V CDR1 and CDR2: LNHDA, SQIVND (reference sequence). There are 14 residues in the CDR3. V was clipped by 6 bases and J by 0 bases, with 8 bases between them.

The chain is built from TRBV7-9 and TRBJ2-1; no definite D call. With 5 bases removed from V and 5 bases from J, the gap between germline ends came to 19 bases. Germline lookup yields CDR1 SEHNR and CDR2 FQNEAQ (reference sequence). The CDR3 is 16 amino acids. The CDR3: CASSPQKVAENNEQFF. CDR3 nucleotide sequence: TGTGCCAGCAGCCCCCAGAAGGTTGCGGAAAACAATGAGCAGTTCTTC.

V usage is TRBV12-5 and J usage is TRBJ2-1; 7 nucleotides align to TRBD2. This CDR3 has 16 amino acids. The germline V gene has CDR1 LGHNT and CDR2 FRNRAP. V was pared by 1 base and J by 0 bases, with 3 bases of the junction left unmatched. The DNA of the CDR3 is TGTGCTAGTGGTTTGGAGCGGGGAAGCTCCTACAATGAGCAGTTCTTC. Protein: CASGLERGSSYNEQFF.

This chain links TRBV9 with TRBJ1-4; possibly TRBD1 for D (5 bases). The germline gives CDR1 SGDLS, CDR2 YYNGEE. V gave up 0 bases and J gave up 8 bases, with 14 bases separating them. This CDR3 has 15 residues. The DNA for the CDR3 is TGTGCCAGCAGCGTAGGAGGCAGGGAGGGGGAAAAACTGTTTTTT. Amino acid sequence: CASSVGGREGEKLFF.

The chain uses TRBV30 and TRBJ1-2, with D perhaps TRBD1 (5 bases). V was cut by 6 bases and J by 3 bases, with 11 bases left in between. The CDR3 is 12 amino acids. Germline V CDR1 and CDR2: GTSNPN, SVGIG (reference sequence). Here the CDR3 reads CACGGRDYGYTF. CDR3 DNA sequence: TGTGCCTGCGGGGGAAGAGACTATGGCTACACCTTC.

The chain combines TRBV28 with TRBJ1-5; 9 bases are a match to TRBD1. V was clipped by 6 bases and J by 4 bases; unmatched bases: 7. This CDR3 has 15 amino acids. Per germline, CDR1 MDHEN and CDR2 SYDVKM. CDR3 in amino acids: CASSSRDRANQPQHF. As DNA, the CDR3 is TGTGCCAGCAGCTCCCGGGACAGGGCGAATCAGCCCCAGCATTTT.

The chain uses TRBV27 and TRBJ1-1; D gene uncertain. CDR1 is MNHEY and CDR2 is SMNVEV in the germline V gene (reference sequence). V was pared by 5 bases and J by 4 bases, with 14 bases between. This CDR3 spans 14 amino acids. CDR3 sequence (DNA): TGTGCCAGCAGTCCACCCTCCCCGGGCACTGAAGCTTTCTTT. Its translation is CASSPPSPGTEAFF.

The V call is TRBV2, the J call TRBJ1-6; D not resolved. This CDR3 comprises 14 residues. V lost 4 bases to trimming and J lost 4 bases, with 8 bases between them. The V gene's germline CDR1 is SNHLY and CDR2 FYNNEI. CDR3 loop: CASSVRGYNSPLHF. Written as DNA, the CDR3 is TGTGCCAGCAGTGTGCGGGGATATAATTCACCCCTCCACTTT.

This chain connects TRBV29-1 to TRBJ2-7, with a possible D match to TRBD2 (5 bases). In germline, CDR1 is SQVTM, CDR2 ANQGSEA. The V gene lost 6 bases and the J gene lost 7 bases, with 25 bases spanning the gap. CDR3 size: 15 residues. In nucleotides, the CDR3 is TGCAGCGTAGTGACCTCCCTGGGAGCCTATTATGAGCAGTACTTC. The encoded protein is CSVVTSLGAYYEQYF.

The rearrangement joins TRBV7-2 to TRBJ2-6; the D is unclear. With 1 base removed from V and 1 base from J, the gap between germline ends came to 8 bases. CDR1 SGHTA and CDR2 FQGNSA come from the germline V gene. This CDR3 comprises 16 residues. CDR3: CASSLGTGSGANVLTF. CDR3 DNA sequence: TGTGCCAGCAGCTTAGGCACGGGTTCTGGGGCCAACGTCCTGACTTTC.

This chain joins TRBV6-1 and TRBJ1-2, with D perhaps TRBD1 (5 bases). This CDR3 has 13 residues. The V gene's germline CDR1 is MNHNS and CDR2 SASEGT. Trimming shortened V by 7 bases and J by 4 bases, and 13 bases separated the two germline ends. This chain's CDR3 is CASTERGGYGYTF. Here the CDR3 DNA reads TGTGCCAGCACCGAAAGGGGCGGCTATGGCTACACCTTC.

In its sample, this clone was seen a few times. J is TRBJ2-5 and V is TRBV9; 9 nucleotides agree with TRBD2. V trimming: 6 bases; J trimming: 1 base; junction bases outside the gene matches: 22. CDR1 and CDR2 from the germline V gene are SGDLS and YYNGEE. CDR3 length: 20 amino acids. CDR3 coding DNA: TGTGCCAGCACCAAAGGAGGGGGCCGGGGGAGCGGGAGGTCCCAAGAGACCCAGTACTTC. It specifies CASTKGGGRGSGRSQETQYF. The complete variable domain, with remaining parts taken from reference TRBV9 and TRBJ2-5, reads DSGVTQTPKHLITATGQRVTLRCSPRSGDLSVYWYQQSLDQGLQFLIQYYNGEERAKGNILERFSAQQFPDLHSELNLSSLELGDSALYFCASTKGGGRGSGRSQETQYFGPGTRLLVL.

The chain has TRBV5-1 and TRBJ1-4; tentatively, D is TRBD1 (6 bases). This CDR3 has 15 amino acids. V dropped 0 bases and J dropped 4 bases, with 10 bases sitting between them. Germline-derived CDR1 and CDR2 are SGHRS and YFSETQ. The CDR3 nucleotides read TGCGCCAGCAGCTTGGAGTCAGGGGTTAATGAAAAACTGTTTTTT. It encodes CASSLESGVNEKLFF.

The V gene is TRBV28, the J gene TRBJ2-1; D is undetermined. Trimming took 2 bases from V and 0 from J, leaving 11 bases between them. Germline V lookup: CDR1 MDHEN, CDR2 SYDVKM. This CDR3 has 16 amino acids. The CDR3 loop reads CASSLLQTISYNEQFF. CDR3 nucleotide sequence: TGTGCCAGCAGTTTACTTCAGACAATCTCCTACAATGAGCAGTTCTTC.

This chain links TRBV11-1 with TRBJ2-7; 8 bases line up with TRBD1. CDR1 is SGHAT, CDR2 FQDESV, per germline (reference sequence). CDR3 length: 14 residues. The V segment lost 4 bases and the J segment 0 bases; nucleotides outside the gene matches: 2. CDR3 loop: CASSWDRSSYEQYF. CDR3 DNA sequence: TGTGCCAGCAGCTGGGACAGGAGCTCCTACGAGCAGTACTTC.

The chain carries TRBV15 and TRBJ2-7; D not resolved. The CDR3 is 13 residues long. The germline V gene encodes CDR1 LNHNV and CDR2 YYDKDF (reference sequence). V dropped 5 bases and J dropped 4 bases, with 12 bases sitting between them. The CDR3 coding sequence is TGTGCCACCAGCTTAAACCTCCGGTACGAGCAGTACTTC. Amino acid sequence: CATSLNLRYEQYF.

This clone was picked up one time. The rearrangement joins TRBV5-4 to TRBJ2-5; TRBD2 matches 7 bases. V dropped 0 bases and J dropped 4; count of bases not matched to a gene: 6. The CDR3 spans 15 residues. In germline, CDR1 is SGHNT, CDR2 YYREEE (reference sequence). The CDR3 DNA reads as TGTGCCAGCAGCTTGGGGGGGGGTTGGAGAGAGACCCAGTACTTC. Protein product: CASSLGGGWRETQYF.

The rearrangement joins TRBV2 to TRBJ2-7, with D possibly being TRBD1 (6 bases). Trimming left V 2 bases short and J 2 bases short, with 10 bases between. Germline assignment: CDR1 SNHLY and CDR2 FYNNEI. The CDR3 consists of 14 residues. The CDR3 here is CASSERTAPYEQYF. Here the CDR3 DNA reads TGTGCCAGCAGTGAAAGGACAGCCCCCTACGAGCAGTACTTC.

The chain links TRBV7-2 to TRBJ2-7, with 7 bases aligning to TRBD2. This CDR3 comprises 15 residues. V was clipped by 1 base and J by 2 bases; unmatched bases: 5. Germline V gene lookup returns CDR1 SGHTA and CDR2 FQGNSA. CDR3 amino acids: CASSLGREPPYEQYF. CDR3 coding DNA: TGTGCCAGCAGCTTAGGGCGGGAGCCCCCCTACGAGCAGTACTTC.

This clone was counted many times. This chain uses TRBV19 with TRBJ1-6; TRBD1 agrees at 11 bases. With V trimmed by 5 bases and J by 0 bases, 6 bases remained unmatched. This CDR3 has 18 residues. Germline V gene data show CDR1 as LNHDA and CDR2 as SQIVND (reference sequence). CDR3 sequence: CASSQGGTGGSYNSPLHF. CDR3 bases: TGTGCCAGTAGTCAAGGAGGGACAGGGGGCTCCTATAATTCACCCCTCCACTTT. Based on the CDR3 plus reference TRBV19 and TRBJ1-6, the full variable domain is DGGITQSPKYLFRKEGQNVTLSCEQNLNHDAMYWYRQDPGQGLRLIYYSQIVNDFQKGDIAEGYSVSREKKESFPLTVTSAQKNPTAFYLCASSQGGTGGSYNSPLHFGNGTRLTVT.

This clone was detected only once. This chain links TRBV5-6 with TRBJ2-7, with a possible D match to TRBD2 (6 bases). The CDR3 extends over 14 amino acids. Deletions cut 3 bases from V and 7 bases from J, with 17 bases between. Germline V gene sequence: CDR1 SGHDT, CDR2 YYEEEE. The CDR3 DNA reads TGTGCCAGCAGCTACCTAGCGACATTAAGGGAGCAGTACTTC. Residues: CASSYLATLREQYF.

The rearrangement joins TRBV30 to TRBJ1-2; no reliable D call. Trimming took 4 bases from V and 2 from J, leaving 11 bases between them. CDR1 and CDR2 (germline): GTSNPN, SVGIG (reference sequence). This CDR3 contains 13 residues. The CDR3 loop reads CAWKGDSNYGYTF. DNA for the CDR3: TGTGCCTGGAAGGGTGATTCGAACTATGGCTACACCTTC.

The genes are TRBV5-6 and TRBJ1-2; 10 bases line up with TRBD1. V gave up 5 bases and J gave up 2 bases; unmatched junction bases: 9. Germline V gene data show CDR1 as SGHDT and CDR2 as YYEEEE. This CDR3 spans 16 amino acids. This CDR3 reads CASRNFPGQGNYGYTF. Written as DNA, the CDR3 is TGTGCCAGCAGGAACTTCCCGGGACAGGGGAACTATGGCTACACCTTC.

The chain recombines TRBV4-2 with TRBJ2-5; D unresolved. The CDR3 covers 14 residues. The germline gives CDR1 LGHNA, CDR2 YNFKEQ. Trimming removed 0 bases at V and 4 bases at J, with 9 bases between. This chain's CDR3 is CASSQEGTGETQYF. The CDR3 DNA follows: TGTGCCAGCAGCCAAGAAGGCACCGGAGAGACCCAGTACTTC.

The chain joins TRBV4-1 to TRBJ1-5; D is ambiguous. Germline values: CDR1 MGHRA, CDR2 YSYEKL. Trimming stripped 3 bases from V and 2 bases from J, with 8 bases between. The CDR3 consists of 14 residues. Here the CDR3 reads CASSHAGGNQPQHF. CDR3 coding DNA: TGCGCCAGCAGCCATGCCGGGGGCAATCAGCCCCAGCATTTT.